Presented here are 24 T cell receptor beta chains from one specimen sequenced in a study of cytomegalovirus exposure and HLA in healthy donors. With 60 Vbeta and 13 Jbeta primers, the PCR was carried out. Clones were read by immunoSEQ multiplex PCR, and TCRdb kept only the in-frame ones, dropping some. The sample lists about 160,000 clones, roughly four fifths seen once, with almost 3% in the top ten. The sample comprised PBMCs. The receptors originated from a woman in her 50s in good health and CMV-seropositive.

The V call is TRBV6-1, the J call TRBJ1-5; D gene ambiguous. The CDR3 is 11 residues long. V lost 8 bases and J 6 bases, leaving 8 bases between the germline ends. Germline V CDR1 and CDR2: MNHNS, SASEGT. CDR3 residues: CASAGVQPQHF. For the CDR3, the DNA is TGTGCCAGCGCGGGCGTTCAGCCCCAGCATTTT.

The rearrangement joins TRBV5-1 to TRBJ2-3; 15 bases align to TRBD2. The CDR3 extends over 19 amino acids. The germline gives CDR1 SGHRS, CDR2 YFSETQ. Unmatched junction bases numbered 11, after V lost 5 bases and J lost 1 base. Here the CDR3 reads CASSSSGLAGGQGTDTQYF. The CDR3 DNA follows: TGCGCCAGCAGTTCCTCAGGACTAGCGGGGGGGCAAGGCACAGATACGCAGTATTTT. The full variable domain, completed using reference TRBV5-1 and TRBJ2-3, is KAGVTQTPRYLIKTRGQQVTLSCSPISGHRSVSWYQQTPGQGLQFLFEYFSETQRNKGNFPGRFSGRQFSNSRSEMNVSTLELGDSALYLCASSSSGLAGGQGTDTQYFGPGTRLTVL.

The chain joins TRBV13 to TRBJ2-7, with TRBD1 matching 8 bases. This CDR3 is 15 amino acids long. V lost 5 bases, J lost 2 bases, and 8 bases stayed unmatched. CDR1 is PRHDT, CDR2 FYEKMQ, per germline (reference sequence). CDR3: CASSQRGRGPYEQYF. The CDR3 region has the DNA TGTGCCAGCAGCCAAAGGGGCAGGGGGCCCTACGAGCAGTACTTC. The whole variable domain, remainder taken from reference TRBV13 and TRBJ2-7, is AAGVIQSPRHLIKEKRETATLKCYPIPRHDTVYWYQQGPGQDPQFLISFYEKMQSDKGSIPDRFSAQQFSDYHSELNMSSLELGDSALYFCASSQRGRGPYEQYFGPGTRLTVT.

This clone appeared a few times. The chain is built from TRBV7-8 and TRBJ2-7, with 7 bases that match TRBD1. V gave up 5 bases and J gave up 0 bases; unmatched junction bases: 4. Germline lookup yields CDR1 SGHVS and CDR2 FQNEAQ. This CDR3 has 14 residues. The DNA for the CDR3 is TGTGCCAGCAGCAACCGGGACAGCTCCTACGAGCAGTACTTC. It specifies CASSNRDSSYEQYF.

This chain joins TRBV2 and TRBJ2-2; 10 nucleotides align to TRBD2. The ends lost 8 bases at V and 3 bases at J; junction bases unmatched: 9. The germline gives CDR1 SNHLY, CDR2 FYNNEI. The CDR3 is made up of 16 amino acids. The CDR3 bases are TGTGCCAGCCGAGGTAGCGGGGGGCCTTACACCGGGGAGCTGTTTTTT. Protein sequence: CASRGSGGPYTGELFF.

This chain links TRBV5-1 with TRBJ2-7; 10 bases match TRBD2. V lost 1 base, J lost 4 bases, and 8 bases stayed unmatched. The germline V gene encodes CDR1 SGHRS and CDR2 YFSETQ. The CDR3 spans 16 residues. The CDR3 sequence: CASSLRERGGPYEQYF. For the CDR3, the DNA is TGCGCCAGCAGCTTGCGAGAGCGGGGGGGACCTTACGAGCAGTACTTC. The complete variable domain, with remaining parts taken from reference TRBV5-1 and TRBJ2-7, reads KAGVTQTPRYLIKTRGQQVTLSCSPISGHRSVSWYQQTPGQGLQFLFEYFSETQRNKGNFPGRFSGRQFSNSRSEMNVSTLELGDSALYLCASSLRERGGPYEQYFGPGTRLTVT.

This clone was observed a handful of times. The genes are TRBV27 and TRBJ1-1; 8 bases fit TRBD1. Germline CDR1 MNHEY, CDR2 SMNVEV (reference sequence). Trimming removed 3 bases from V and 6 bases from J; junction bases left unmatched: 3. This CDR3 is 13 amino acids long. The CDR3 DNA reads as TGTGCCAGCAGTTTTACAGGGGGTGCTGAAGCTTTCTTT. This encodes CASSFTGGAEAFF.

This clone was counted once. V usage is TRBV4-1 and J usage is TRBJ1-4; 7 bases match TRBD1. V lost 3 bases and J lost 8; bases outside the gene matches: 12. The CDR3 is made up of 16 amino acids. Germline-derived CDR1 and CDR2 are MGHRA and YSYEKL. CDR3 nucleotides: TGCGCCAGCAGCCAGGTTTTGACAGGGTTGGGGGAAAAACTGTTTTTT. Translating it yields CASSQVLTGLGEKLFF.

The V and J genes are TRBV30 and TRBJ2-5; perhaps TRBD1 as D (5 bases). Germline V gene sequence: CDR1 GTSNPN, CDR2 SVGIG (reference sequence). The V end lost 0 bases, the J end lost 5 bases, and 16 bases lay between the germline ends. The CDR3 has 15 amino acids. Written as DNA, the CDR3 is TGTGCCTGGAGTGTACTTGACAGTTTGCGGGAGACCCAGTACTTC. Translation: CAWSVLDSLRETQYF.

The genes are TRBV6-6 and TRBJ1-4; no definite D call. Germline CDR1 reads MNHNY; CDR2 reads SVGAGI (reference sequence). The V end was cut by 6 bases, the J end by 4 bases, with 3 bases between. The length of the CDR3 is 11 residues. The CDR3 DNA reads TGTGCCAGCAGCTTTAATGAAAAACTGTTTTTT. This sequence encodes CASSFNEKLFF.

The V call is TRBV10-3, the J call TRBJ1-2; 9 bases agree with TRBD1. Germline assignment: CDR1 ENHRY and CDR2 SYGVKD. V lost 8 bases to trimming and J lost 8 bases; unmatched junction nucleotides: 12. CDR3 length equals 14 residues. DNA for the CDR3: TGTGCCATCCAAGGGACAGGGACCAAAAGGGGCTACACCTTC. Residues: CAIQGTGTKRGYTF.

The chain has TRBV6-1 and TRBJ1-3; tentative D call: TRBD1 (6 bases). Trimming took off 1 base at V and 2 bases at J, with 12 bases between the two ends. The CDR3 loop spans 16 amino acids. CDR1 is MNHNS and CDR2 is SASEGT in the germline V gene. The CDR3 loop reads CASSEVVQGPGNTIYF. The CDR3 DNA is TGTGCCAGCAGTGAAGTGGTACAGGGTCCTGGAAACACCATATATTTT.

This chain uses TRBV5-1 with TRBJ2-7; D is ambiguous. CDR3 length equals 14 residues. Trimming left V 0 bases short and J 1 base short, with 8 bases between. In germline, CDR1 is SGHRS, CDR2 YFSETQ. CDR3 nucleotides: TGCGCCAGCAGCTTGGACGTCCTATCCTACGAGCAGTACTTC. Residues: CASSLDVLSYEQYF.

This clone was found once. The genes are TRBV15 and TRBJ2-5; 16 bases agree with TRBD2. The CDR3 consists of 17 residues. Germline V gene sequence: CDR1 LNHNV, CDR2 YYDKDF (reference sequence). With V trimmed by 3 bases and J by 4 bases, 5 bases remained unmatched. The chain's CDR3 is CATSRGTSGGALETQYF. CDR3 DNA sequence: TGTGCCACCAGCAGGGGGACTAGCGGGGGGGCCTTAGAGACCCAGTACTTC.

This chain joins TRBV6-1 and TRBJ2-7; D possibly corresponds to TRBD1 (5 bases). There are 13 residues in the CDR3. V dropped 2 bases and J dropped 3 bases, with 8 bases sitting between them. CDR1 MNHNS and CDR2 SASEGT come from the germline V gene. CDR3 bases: TGTGCCAGCAGTGAATCAGGGAACTACGAGCAGTACTTC. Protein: CASSESGNYEQYF.

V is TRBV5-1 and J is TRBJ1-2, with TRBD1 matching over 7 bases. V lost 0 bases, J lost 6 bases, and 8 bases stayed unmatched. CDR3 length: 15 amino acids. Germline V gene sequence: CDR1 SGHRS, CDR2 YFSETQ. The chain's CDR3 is CASSLEPGTANGYTF. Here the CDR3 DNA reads TGCGCCAGCAGCTTGGAACCGGGGACAGCGAATGGCTACACCTTC.

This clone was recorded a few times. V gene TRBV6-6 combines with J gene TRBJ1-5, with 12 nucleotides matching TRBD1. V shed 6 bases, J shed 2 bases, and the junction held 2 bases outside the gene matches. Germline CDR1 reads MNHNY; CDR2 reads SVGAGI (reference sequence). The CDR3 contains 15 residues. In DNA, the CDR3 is TGTGCCAGCAGGGGGACAGGGGGCCGCAATCAGCCCCAGCATTTT. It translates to CASRGTGGRNQPQHF.

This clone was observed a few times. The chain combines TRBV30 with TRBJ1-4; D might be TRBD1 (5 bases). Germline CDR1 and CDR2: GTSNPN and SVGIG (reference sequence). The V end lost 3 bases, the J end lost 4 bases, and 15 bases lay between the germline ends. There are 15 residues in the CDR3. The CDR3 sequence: CAWSYSAGGNEKLFF. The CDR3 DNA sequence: TGTGCCTGGAGCTACTCAGCGGGGGGTAATGAAAAACTGTTTTTT.

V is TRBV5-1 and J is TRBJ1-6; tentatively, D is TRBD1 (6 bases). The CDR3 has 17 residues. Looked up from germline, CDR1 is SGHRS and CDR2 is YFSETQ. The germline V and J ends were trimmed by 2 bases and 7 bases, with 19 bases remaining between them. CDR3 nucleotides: TGCGCCAGCAGCTTATCGGGGGGGCCTGGGCTGAATTCACCCCTCCACTTT. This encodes CASSLSGGPGLNSPLHF. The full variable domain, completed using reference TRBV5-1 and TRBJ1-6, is KAGVTQTPRYLIKTRGQQVTLSCSPISGHRSVSWYQQTPGQGLQFLFEYFSETQRNKGNFPGRFSGRQFSNSRSEMNVSTLELGDSALYLCASSLSGGPGLNSPLHFGNGTRLTVT.

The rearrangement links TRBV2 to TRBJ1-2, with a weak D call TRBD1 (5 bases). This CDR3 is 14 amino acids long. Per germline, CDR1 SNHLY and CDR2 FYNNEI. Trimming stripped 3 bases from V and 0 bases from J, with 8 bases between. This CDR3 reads CASSEPRANYGYTF. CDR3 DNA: TGTGCCAGCAGTGAGCCCAGGGCTAACTATGGCTACACCTTC.

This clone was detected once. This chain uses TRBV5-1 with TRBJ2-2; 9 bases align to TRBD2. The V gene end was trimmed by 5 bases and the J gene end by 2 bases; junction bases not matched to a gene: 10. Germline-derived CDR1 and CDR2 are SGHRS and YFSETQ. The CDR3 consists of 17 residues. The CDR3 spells CASRRKLAGDNTGELFF. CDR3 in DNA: TGCGCCAGCAGACGAAAGTTAGCGGGAGATAACACCGGGGAGCTGTTTTTT.

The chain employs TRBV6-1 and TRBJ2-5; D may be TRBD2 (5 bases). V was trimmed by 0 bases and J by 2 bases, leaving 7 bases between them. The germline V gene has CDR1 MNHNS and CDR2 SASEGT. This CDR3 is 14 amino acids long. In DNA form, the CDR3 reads TGTGCCAGCAGTGAAGCAGGCGGGCAAGAGACCCAGTACTTC. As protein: CASSEAGGQETQYF.

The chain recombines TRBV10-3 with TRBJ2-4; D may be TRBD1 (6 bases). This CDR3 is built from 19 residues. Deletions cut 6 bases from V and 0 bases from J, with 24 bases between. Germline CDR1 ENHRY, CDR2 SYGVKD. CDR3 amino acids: CAISKTTGDGSGAKNIQYF. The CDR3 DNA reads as TGTGCCATCAGCAAAACGACAGGAGATGGAAGTGGAGCCAAAAACATTCAGTACTTC.

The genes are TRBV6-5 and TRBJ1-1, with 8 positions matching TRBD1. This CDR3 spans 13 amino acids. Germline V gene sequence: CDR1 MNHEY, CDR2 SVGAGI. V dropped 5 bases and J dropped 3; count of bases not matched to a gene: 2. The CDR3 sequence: CASSKQGDTEAFF. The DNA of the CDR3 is TGTGCCAGCAGTAAACAGGGGGACACTGAAGCTTTCTTT.